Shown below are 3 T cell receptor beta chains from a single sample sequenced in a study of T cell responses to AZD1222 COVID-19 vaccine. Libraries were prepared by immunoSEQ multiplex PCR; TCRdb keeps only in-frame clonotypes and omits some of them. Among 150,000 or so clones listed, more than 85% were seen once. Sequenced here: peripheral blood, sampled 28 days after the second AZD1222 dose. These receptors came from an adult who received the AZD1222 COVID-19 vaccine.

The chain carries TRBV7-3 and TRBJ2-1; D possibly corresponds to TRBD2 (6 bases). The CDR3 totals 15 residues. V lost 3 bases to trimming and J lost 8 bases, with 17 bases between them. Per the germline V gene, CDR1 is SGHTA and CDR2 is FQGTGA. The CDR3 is CASSFGGVGPHEQFF. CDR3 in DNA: TGTGCCAGCAGCTTTGGAGGGGTCGGGCCACATGAGCAGTTCTTC.

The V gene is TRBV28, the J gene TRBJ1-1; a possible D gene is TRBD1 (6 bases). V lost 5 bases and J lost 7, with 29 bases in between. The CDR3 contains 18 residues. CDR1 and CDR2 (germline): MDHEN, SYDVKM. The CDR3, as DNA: TGTGCCAGCAGTCCATCTGGGATGCTGCGTAAGGGGGTCATTGAAGCTTTCTTT. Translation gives CASSPSGMLRKGVIEAFF.

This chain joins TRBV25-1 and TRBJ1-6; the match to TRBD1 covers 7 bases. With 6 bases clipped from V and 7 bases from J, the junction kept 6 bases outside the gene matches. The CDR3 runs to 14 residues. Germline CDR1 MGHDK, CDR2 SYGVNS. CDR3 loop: CASRGGAKNSPLHF. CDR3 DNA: TGTGCCAGCAGAGGGGGCGCGAAGAATTCACCCCTCCACTTT.